This T cell receptor (beta chain) was sequenced during a study of blood T cell repertoires in COVID-19. Study information: The United States, Italy and Spain supplied acute and convalescent COVID-19 samples. Sources were T cells, B-cell-depleted T cells, or PBMCs; the material itself was cDNA or gDNA.

This CDR3 spans 16 amino acids. V shed 1 base, J shed 3 bases, and the junction held 9 bases outside the gene matches. The germline gives CDR1 SQVTM, CDR2 ANQGSEA. In the source study's methods: Using reference gene primer amplification, nucleated cell counts were estimated. The data were produced by immunoSEQ multiplex PCR, yet TCRdb's version contains in-frame clones alone and is incomplete. D and trimming come from the DNA, and the V and J calls and clone size come from that table. The sample lists some 110,000 clones, around four fifths occurring once. The sample was peripheral blood. The rearrangement uses TRBV29-1 and TRBJ2-1, with TRBD1 matching over 7 bases. This TCR came from a man younger than 45 with acute or convalescent COVID-19. The CDR3 DNA is TGCAGCGTTGAAGGAAGCCGGGACAGTCTCTACAATGAGCAGTTCTTC. This encodes CSVEGSRDSLYNEQFF.